This entry describes one TCR beta chain. Its antigen remains unknown. This specimen comes from a study of cytomegalovirus exposure and HLA in healthy donors. CDR3 length: 13 residues. The trim removed 1 base at V and 5 bases at J, leaving 3 bases unmatched. Germline V gene data show CDR1 as GTSNPN and CDR2 as SVGIG (reference sequence). It was with 60 Vbeta and 13 Jbeta primers that the PCR ran. Data came from immunoSEQ multiplex PCR; TCRdb stores just in-frame clones and leaves some out. The sample shows under 55,000 clones, around 69% of them seen only once. Study findings and constraints: High specificity and sensitivity for cytomegalovirus status were reported for the classifier. In a later analysis, HLA-C alleles had the fewest associated TCRs, DRB1 alleles the most. HLA allele associations emerged for 17,000 or so TCR beta sequences in a later analysis, at 0.05 false discovery rate. Sequencing likely generated an artifact that appeared as a cluster of highly shared sequence variants.

The receptor's source is a woman in her 30s in good health and CMV-seronegative. The V gene is TRBV30, the J gene TRBJ1-2; 8 bases match TRBD1. Input material: PBMCs. The CDR3 DNA follows: TGTGCCTGGAGTGAGACAGGGGTTTATGGCTACACCTTC. Translating gives CAWSETGVYGYTF.